This T cell receptor (beta chain) is drawn from a study of blood T cell repertoires in COVID-19. Enrolled through a virtual design, the participants were between 18 and 89 years of age and came from some 26 US areas. Among Cohort 3 donors, those recovered had two negative PCRs, clearance, or symptom resolution. CDR1 is MDHEN and CDR2 is SYDVKM in the germline V gene. The CDR3 has 14 amino acids. Trimming cost V 6 bases and J 3 bases; bases outside gene matches: 5. Authors' processing steps: Scientists estimated how many nucleated cells there were by amplifying reference gene primers. Clones were read by immunoSEQ multiplex PCR, and TCRdb kept only the in-frame ones, dropping some. V, J and clone size reflect that table, while D and trimming were determined from the DNA. The sample lists approximately 270,000 clones, roughly 91% occurring once.

This receptor was identified in a woman in her sixties who had recovered from COVID-19. Sample: PBMCs or T cells enriched from blood (not recorded which). The chain couples TRBV28 to TRBJ2-1; 7 bases are a match to TRBD2. The CDR3 sequence is CASRETSNYNEQFF. The CDR3 nucleotides are TGTGCCAGCAGGGAGACTAGCAACTACAATGAGCAGTTCTTC.